This entry describes one T cell receptor (beta chain). The V and J ends lost 2 bases and 5 bases, in that order; junction bases with no gene match: 9. Germline V gene data show CDR1 as SGHTA and CDR2 as FQGTGA. The CDR3 extends over 16 amino acids. This record comes from a study of cytomegalovirus exposure and HLA in healthy donors. PCR involved 60 Vbeta and 13 Jbeta primers. The data were produced by immunoSEQ multiplex PCR, yet TCRdb's version contains in-frame clones alone and is incomplete. The table lists about 76,000 clones, more than 65% of them singletons. Sequenced input: PBMCs. The rearrangement uses TRBV7-3 and TRBJ2-5, with TRBD2 matching 9 bases. This receptor was identified in a male donor in good health and CMV-seropositive. CDR3 region: CASSLSGRGGRETQYF. The DNA of the CDR3 is TGTGCCAGCAGCTTATCCGGGCGGGGGGGCCGGGAGACCCAGTACTTC.